Listed below are T cell receptor beta chains from one sample, sequenced in a study of technical replicates of blood from a handful of donors. Profiled with immunoSEQ multiplex PCR; TCRdb holds only in-frame clones, not every one. The data show over 30,000 clones, with around 90% seen just once and around 4.1% held by the top ten. Material for sequencing was PBMCs. These receptors were collected from a human donor in good health. Some clones in this sample may be carry-over from other donors' samples. Each CDR3 is given with its conserved first and last residue.

V gene	J gene	CDR3 protein
TRBV19	TRBJ1-5	CASSVGQKNNQPQHF
TRBV5-1	TRBJ2-1	CASSLQGYNEQFF
TRBV7-2	TRBJ1-2	CASSSGQGNGYTF
TRBV5-1	TRBJ2-6	CASSPDSGANVLTF
TRBV6-1	TRBJ1-4	CASNPTGRNEKLFF
TRBV9	TRBJ2-5	CASSAGRETQYF
TRBV19	TRBJ2-2	CASSIGDDTGELFF
TRBV9	TRBJ1-2	CASSNTRNYGYTF
TRBV19	TRBJ2-7	CASSRRDAPPYEQYF
TRBV18	TRBJ2-2	CASSPRRPTDTGELFF
TRBV14	TRBJ2-3	CASSRGLAGRSDTQYF
TRBV2	TRBJ1-5	CASSEGRSNQPQHF
TRBV6-5	TRBJ2-7	CASRRTGGGEQYF
TRBV19	TRBJ1-1	CASRSTRNTEAFF
TRBV20-1	TRBJ2-2	CSALRPGELFF
TRBV6-5	TRBJ1-2	CASSPGTGGDYGYTF
TRBV7-9	TRBJ2-3	CASSFTQGADTQYF
TRBV6-6	TRBJ2-7	CASSLRGGSYEQYF
TRBV4-1	TRBJ2-2	CASSQGGGTGELFF
TRBV30	TRBJ2-7	CAWSLTGYEQYF